These T cell receptor beta chains were read from a single sample in a study of shared clonotypes between healthy human individuals. Produced via immunoSEQ multiplex PCR; TCRdb's table is partial and in-frame only. The table records about 2.4 million clones, 93% of them present only once. Sequencing was performed on naive CD4+ T cells from PBMCs. These receptors were taken from a man aged 18 to 29 in good health. Some clones in this sample may be carry-over from other donors' samples. Each CDR3 is given with its conserved first and last residue. A D gene is named only where the DNA matches it firmly. Rows may omit the clone size; those that give it use once, few, many or a size class.

abundance	v_gene	j_gene	d_gene	CDR3aa	CDR3nt
NA	TRBV28	TRBJ2-1	NA	CASSSSVLAHDEQFF	TGTGCCAGCAGTTCCTCCGTGCTAGCTCACGATGAGCAGTTCTTC
NA	TRBV7-2	TRBJ2-3	TRBD2	CASSFGGRADTQYF	TGTGCCAGCAGCTTTGGCGGGAGGGCAGATACGCAGTATTTT
NA	TRBV29-1	TRBJ2-7	NA	CSVGLPNYEQYF	TGCAGCGTTGGTCTTCCCAACTACGAGCAGTACTTC
NA	TRBV18	TRBJ1-1	NA	CASSPMWGRNTEAFF	TGTGCCAGCTCACCAATGTGGGGGAGGAACACTGAAGCTTTCTTT
NA	TRBV28	TRBJ2-7	NA	CASSLPGAEQYF	TGTGCCAGCAGTTTGCCAGGGGCCGAGCAGTACTTC
NA	TRBV12-5	TRBJ2-2	TRBD1	CASGPARGTGGTGELFF	TGTGCTAGTGGTCCTGCCCGAGGGACAGGGGGCACCGGGGAGCTGTTTTTT
once	TRBV6-1	TRBJ1-1	NA	CASSVGPVPNTEAFF	TGTGCCAGCAGTGTAGGGCCGGTCCCGAACACTGAAGCTTTCTTT
NA	TRBV30	TRBJ2-7	TRBD1	CAWNRGESYEQYF	TGTGCCTGGAACAGGGGAGAGTCCTACGAGCAGTACTTC
NA	TRBV7-9	TRBJ2-7	NA	CASSPEGLRYEQYF	TGTGCCAGCAGCCCAGAGGGCCTGAGATACGAGCAGTACTTC
NA	TRBV19	TRBJ1-2	NA	CASSMRGLYGYTF	TGTGCCAGTAGTATGAGGGGCCTCTATGGCTACACCTTC
NA	TRBV6-1	TRBJ1-5	NA	CARDSNQPQHF	TGTGCCAGAGATAGCAATCAGCCCCAGCATTTT
NA	TRBV9	TRBJ1-2	TRBD1	CASSLRTGEGGYTF	TGTGCCAGCAGCCTCAGGACAGGGGAGGGAGGCTACACCTTC
NA	TRBV30	TRBJ2-7	NA	CAWSRDTSYEQYF	TGTGCCTGGAGTCGGGACACCTCCTACGAGCAGTACTTC
NA	TRBV14	TRBJ1-4	NA	CASSHRGGEKLFF	TGTGCCAGCAGCCACAGGGGAGGGGAAAAACTGTTTTTT
NA	TRBV6-6	TRBJ2-3	TRBD2	CASSYGTSGRGNTQYF	TGTGCCAGCAGTTACGGGACTAGCGGGAGGGGCAATACGCAGTATTTT
NA	TRBV10-3	TRBJ2-7	TRBD1	CAISASDRTYEQYF	TGTGCCATCAGTGCTTCGGACAGGACCTACGAGCAGTACTTC
NA	TRBV7-2	TRBJ2-1	TRBD2	CASSSYVRASGYNEQFF	TGTGCCAGCAGCTCTTATGTCCGGGCTAGCGGGTACAATGAGCAGTTCTTC
NA	TRBV4-2	TRBJ2-3	NA	CASSQDGSTDTQYF	TGTGCCAGCAGCCAAGACGGGAGCACAGATACGCAGTATTTT
NA	TRBV6-1	TRBJ1-5	TRBD1	CASSAGGDQPQHF	TGTGCCAGCAGTGCAGGGGGGGATCAGCCCCAGCATTTT
NA	TRBV7-2	TRBJ2-1	TRBD2	CASSLMTSGSTNEQFF	TGTGCCAGCAGCTTAATGACTAGCGGGAGCACCAATGAGCAGTTCTTC
NA	TRBV7-2	TRBJ2-1	NA	CASSFILDLNEQFF	TGTGCCAGCAGCTTTATACTAGACCTCAATGAGCAGTTCTTC
NA	TRBV9	TRBJ2-4	NA	CASSVGEAQGDLNIQYF	TGTGCCAGCAGCGTAGGCGAGGCACAGGGCGATTTAAACATTCAGTACTTC
NA	TRBV2	TRBJ1-1	NA	CASSTSWPEAFF	TGTGCCAGCAGTACCAGCTGGCCCGAAGCTTTCTTT
NA	TRBV5-8	TRBJ2-3	TRBD2	CASTPGTSGRSDTQYF	TGTGCCAGCACCCCCGGGACTAGCGGGAGATCAGATACGCAGTATTTT
NA	TRBV28	TRBJ2-2	TRBD1	CASSRLSTGVGDTGELFF	TGTGCCAGCAGTCGTCTGTCGACAGGGGTGGGTGACACCGGGGAGCTGTTTTTT
NA	TRBV7-2	TRBJ1-1	NA	CASSPLYKAVLF	TGTGCCAGCAGCCCCCTTTATAAAGCCGTGCTCTTT
NA	TRBV27	TRBJ2-1	TRBD2	CASSLLTDWGLAGLNEQFF	TGTGCCAGCAGTTTATTAACAGATTGGGGACTAGCGGGACTTAATGAGCAGTTCTTC
NA	TRBV4-1	TRBJ1-1	NA	CASSQGRYWGTEAFF	TGCGCCAGCAGCCAAGGTAGATATTGGGGGACTGAAGCTTTCTTT
NA	TRBV6-1	TRBJ2-2	TRBD2	CASSGLAGINTGELFF	TGTGCCAGCAGTGGTTTAGCGGGGATTAACACCGGGGAGCTGTTTTTT
NA	TRBV11-3	TRBJ1-1	NA	CASSSAGGDLGNTEAFF	TGTGCCAGCAGCTCGGCGGGAGGGGATTTGGGTAACACTGAAGCTTTCTTT
NA	TRBV4-2	TRBJ2-5	TRBD2	CASTSGRAGETQYF	TGTGCCAGCACTAGCGGGAGGGCCGGGGAGACCCAGTACTTC
NA	TRBV7-2	TRBJ2-1	TRBD2	CASSLGSASGSGFNEQFF	TGTGCCAGCAGCTTAGGAAGTGCTAGCGGGAGTGGATTCAATGAGCAGTTCTTC
NA	TRBV28	TRBJ2-5	NA	CASSLRETQYF	TGTGCCAGCAGTCTGCGGGAGACCCAGTACTTC
NA	TRBV7-9	TRBJ2-3	NA	CASSRSGVSTDTQYF	TGTGCCAGCAGCCGCTCCGGGGTTAGCACAGATACGCAGTATTTT
NA	TRBV19	TRBJ1-1	NA	CASSIFGEGEAFF	TGTGCCAGTAGTATATTCGGGGAGGGTGAAGCTTTCTTT
NA	TRBV4-2	TRBJ2-1	TRBD1	CASSPRDRGHEQFF	TGTGCCAGCAGCCCTCGGGACAGGGGCCATGAGCAGTTCTTC
NA	TRBV15	TRBJ2-3	NA	CATSRGGRQPQVYTQYF	TGTGCCACCAGCAGAGGAGGACGGCAGCCACAAGTCTATACGCAGTATTTT